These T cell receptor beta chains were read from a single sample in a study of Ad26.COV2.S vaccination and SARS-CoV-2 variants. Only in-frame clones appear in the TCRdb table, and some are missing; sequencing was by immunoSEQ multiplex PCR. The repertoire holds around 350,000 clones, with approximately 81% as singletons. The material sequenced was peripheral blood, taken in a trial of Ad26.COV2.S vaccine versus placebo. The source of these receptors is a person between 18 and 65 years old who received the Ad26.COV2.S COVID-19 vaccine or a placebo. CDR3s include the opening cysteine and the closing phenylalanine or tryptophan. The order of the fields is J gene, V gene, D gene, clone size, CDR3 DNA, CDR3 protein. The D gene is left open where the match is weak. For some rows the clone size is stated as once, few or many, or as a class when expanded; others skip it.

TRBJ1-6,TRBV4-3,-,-,TGCGCCAGCAGCCAAGAAGGGGTGGGTTCACCCCTCCACTTT,CASSQEGVGSPLHF
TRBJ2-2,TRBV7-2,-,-,TGTGCCAGCAGCTTACGTGGGGCTCCGAACACCGGGGAGCTGTTTTTT,CASSLRGAPNTGELFF
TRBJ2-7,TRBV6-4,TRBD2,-,TGTGCCAGCAGGACGAGGCGGGGGGATTCCTACGAGCAGTACTTC,CASRTRRGDSYEQYF
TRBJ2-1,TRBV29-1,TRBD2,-,TGCAGCGTTCCCCTAGCGGGGGGAGACTACAATGAGCAGTTCTTC,CSVPLAGGDYNEQFF
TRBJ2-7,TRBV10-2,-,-,TGCGCCAGCAGTGAGCACCGGGAATTACCCTACGAGCAGTACTTC,CASSEHRELPYEQYF
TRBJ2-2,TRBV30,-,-,TGTGCCTGGAGTGGCCCCAACACCGGGGAGCTGTTTTTT,CAWSGPNTGELFF
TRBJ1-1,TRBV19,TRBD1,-,TGTGCCACCCGGGACAGGGATGGTAAGAACACTGAAGCTTTCTTT,CATRDRDGKNTEAFF
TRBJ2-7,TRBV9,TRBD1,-,TGTGCCAGCAGCGCCGGGACAGGCAAACAGTACTTC,CASSAGTGKQYF
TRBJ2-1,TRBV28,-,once,TGTGCCACGTATAAATCAACGGTCTCCTACAATGAGCAGTTCTTC,CATYKSTVSYNEQFF
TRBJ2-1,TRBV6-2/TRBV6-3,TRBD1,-,TGTGCCAGCAGTTACTCGGGGACAGGGATCTATGAGCAGTTCTTC,CASSYSGTGIYEQFF
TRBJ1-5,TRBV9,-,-,TGTGCCAGCAGCCCCGATGGACGGTCGAATAGCAATCAGCCCCAGCATTTT,CASSPDGRSNSNQPQHF
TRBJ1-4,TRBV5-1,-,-,TGCGCCAGCAGCTTAACTTTGGAGGGCGAAAAACTGTTTTTT,CASSLTLEGEKLFF
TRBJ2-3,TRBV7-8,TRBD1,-,TGTGCCAGCAGCTCCACAGGGGTCACAGATACGCAGTATTTT,CASSSTGVTDTQYF
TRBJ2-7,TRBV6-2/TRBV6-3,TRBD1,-,TGTGCCAGCAGTTCCCAGGACAGGGGCTTCTACGAGCAGTACTTC,CASSSQDRGFYEQYF
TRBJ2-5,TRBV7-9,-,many,TGTGCCAGCAGCCTCCAGGGGCAAGAGACCCAGTACTTC,CASSLQGQETQYF
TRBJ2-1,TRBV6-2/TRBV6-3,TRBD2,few,TGTGCCAGCAGTTCGAGACTAGCGGGGGCCTACAATGAGCAGTTCTTC,CASSSRLAGAYNEQFF
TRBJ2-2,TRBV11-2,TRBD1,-,TGTGCCAGCAGCTTCGGACAGGCATCCGGGGAGCTGTTTTTT,CASSFGQASGELFF
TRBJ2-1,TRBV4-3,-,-,TGCGCCAGCAGCCAAGATTGGGTGTCCCATTACAATGAGCAGTTCTTC,CASSQDWVSHYNEQFF
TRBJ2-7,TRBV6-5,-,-,TGTGCCAGCAGTTCGGGCTCCTACGAGCAGTACTTC,CASSSGSYEQYF
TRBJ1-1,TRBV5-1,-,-,TGCGCCAGCAGCTTGGATCAGGGAGTAGAGAACACTGAAGCTTTCTTT,CASSLDQGVENTEAFF
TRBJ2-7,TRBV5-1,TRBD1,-,TGCGCCAGTGCTCGGGGACAGTTGAACGAGCAGTACTTC,CASARGQLNEQYF